Shown below are 5 T cell receptor beta chains from a single sample sequenced in a study of blood T cell repertoires in COVID-19. The protocol was immunoSEQ multiplex PCR, while the TCRdb copy is restricted to in-frame clones and leaves out a portion. The table has tens of thousands of clones, around 84% seen once. Sequences were obtained from peripheral blood. The source of these receptors is a man aged 50-59 years with acute or convalescent COVID-19.

DNA of the CDR3: TGTGCCAGCAGTGCTTGGGGCAGGGGCGGCTACACCTTC. Translating gives CASSAWGRGGYTF. This sequence joins TRBV27 and TRBJ1-2; TRBD1 might be the D (6 bases). CDR1 is MNHEY and CDR2 is SMNVEV in the germline V gene (reference sequence). CDR3 length: 13 residues. The germline V and J ends were trimmed by 5 bases and 8 bases, with 15 bases remaining between them.

In its sample, this clone ranks as medium-sized. The V and J genes are TRBV14 and TRBJ2-3; D is perhaps TRBD1 (5 bases). V was clipped by 5 bases and J by 0 bases, with 9 bases between them. In germline, CDR1 is SGHDN, CDR2 FVKESK. The CDR3 runs to 14 residues. The CDR3 protein is CASSVRQSTDTQYF. The CDR3 DNA sequence: TGTGCCAGCAGCGTTCGACAGAGCACAGATACGCAGTATTTT.

The count of this clone is one. V is TRBV4-1 and J is TRBJ1-1; D uncertain. Germline lookup yields CDR1 MGHRA and CDR2 YSYEKL. V shed 2 bases and J shed 5 bases, with 12 bases lying between them. The CDR3 loop spans 14 amino acids. The CDR3 protein is CASSQPAGVTEAFF. The CDR3 region has the DNA TGCGCCAGCAGCCAACCGGCCGGAGTGACTGAAGCTTTCTTT.

The chain employs TRBV6-6 and TRBJ2-1; 10 bases map to TRBD2. The CDR3 is 16 amino acids. V dropped 6 bases and J dropped 2; count of bases not matched to a gene: 7. Per germline, CDR1 MNHNY and CDR2 SVGAGI (reference sequence). In DNA, the CDR3 is TGTGCCAGCAGGACTAGTCTAGCGGGGGCCTACAATGAGCAGTTCTTC. Translation: CASRTSLAGAYNEQFF.

The CDR3 DNA reads as TGTGCCAGCAGTGAAGCGGATTTGGGAGGAGATTACGAGCAGTACTTC. It encodes CASSEADLGGDYEQYF. This chain links TRBV2 with TRBJ2-7; TRBD2 might be the D (6 bases). Trimming left V 0 bases short and J 4 bases short, with 16 bases between. Germline assignment: CDR1 SNHLY and CDR2 FYNNEI. This CDR3 is 16 amino acids long.